The 10 T cell receptor beta chains given below trace back to one sample, sequenced in a study of cytomegalovirus exposure and HLA in healthy donors. The PCR employed 60 Vbeta primers together with 13 Jbeta primers. The protocol was immunoSEQ multiplex PCR, while the TCRdb copy is restricted to in-frame clones and leaves out a portion. The data show 150,000 to 200,000 clones, more than 60% seen once. The sample was PBMCs. Source of these receptors: a female donor in good health and CMV-seronegative.

This clone was picked up one time. The V gene is TRBV15, the J gene TRBJ2-7, with TRBD2 matching 11 bases. The junction had 4 bases not matched to a gene; V was cut back by 3 bases and J by 3 bases. Per the germline V gene, CDR1 is LNHNV and CDR2 is YYDKDF (reference sequence). The CDR3 contains 15 residues. The CDR3 loop reads CATSRDLAGGYEQYF. CDR3 in DNA: TGTGCCACCAGCAGGGATCTAGCGGGAGGCTACGAGCAGTACTTC.

The chain uses TRBV29-1 and TRBJ2-5; perhaps TRBD2 as D (6 bases). V shed 7 bases and J shed 5 bases, with 17 bases lying between them. This CDR3 has 13 amino acids. Germline values: CDR1 SQVTM, CDR2 ANQGSEA. The DNA of the CDR3 is TGCAGCGCTGGGGGGTGGGGTGGGGAGACCCAGTACTTC. This codes for CSAGGWGGETQYF.

This clone was observed once. The V gene is TRBV7-2, the J gene TRBJ1-1, with 8 positions matching TRBD1. Germline V gene data show CDR1 as SGHTA and CDR2 as FQGNSA. The CDR3 has 13 residues. J lost 8 bases, V lost 4 bases, and 6 bases had no gene match. CDR3 loop: CASSSLDRGEAFF. CDR3 coding DNA: TGTGCCAGCAGCTCCCTAGACAGGGGCGAAGCTTTCTTT.

This clone was detected only a few times. J is TRBJ2-7 and V is TRBV19, with a weak D call TRBD1 (5 bases). V was clipped by 4 bases and J by 5 bases, with 9 bases between them. This CDR3 comprises 12 residues. Per the germline V gene, CDR1 is LNHDA and CDR2 is SQIVND (reference sequence). CDR3 bases: TGTGCCAGTAGTAAGCAGGGTAACGAGCAGTACTTC. Translating it yields CASSKQGNEQYF.

The gene calls are TRBV4-1 and TRBJ2-4; perhaps TRBD1 as D (6 bases). V lost 2 bases to trimming and J lost 8 bases, with 13 bases between them. Germline V lookup: CDR1 MGHRA, CDR2 YSYEKL. CDR3 length: 14 amino acids. The CDR3 coding sequence is TGCGCCAGCAGCCAAAAGACAGGTCGCGACATTCAGTACTTC. It codes for CASSQKTGRDIQYF.

The chain joins TRBV30 to TRBJ1-6; D unresolved. This CDR3 spans 14 amino acids. Trimming removed 0 bases from V and 2 bases from J, with 5 bases in between. Germline CDR1 reads GTSNPN; CDR2 reads SVGIG (reference sequence). The chain's CDR3 is CAWSVQTYNSPLHF. CDR3 sequence (DNA): TGTGCCTGGAGTGTCCAGACCTATAATTCACCCCTCCACTTT.

The chain links TRBV6-5 to TRBJ1-5; tentative D call: TRBD1 (6 bases). Germline V gives CDR1 MNHEY, CDR2 SVGAGI. Trimming cost V 3 bases and J 7 bases, with 13 bases left between them. This CDR3 has 14 amino acids. The CDR3 DNA is TGTGCCAGCAGTTATATGAGGGGGGGCCAGCCCCAGCATTTT. Its protein is CASSYMRGGQPQHF.

This chain uses TRBV6-1 with TRBJ2-1, with a weak D call TRBD1 (5 bases). The CDR3 spans 15 residues. The V gene lost 5 bases and the J gene lost 3 bases, with 14 bases spanning the gap. Germline CDR1 MNHNS, CDR2 SASEGT. CDR3 in DNA: TGTGCCAGCAGTCCCCCCTGGGGCCGCTACAATGAGCAGTTCTTC. Translation: CASSPPWGRYNEQFF.

The rearrangement uses TRBV27 and TRBJ1-1; D gene ambiguous. This CDR3 is built from 13 residues. V lost 4 bases to trimming and J lost 5 bases, with 11 bases between them. From germline, CDR1 is MNHEY and CDR2 SMNVEV (reference sequence). The DNA of the CDR3 is TGTGCCAGCAGTTACTTGTCGTGGACTGAAGCTTTCTTT. Translating it yields CASSYLSWTEAFF.

This chain links TRBV15 with TRBJ2-7; TRBD2 aligns across 9 bases. This CDR3 comprises 15 residues. With V trimmed by 5 bases and J by 4 bases, 9 bases remained unmatched. Germline CDR1 and CDR2: LNHNV and YYDKDF (reference sequence). The CDR3 DNA reads as TGTGCCACCAGCCCCTCCCTAGCGGGAAAGTACGAGCAGTACTTC. It yields the protein CATSPSLAGKYEQYF. Full variable domain (missing parts from reference TRBV15 and TRBJ2-7): DAMVIQNPRYQVTQFGKPVTLSCSQTLNHNVMYWYQQKSSQAPKLLFHYYDKDFNNEADTPDNFQSRRPNTSFCFLDIRSPGLGDTAMYLCATSPSLAGKYEQYFGPGTRLTVT.